This TCR beta chain is from a study of CD8+CD57+ T cells in acquired aplastic anemia. The TCR beta profiling, which covered VDJ combination and CDR3 sequence, was carried out using genomic DNA as the template. In TCRdb, the reads were re-called with MiXCR into one record per CDR3 protein. The sample carries tens of thousands of distinct CDR3 sequences, roughly three fifths recorded once. Study conclusions and caveats: CD8+ Simpson's diversity in patients was not significantly different from that in controls.

Comment on this clonotype: Antigen specificity is unknown.

Patients picked for sequencing had shown CD8+CD57+ cell expansion detected by flow cytometry. With 1 base clipped from V and 1 base from J, the junction kept 5 bases outside the gene matches. This CDR3 has 17 residues. The germline CDR1 and CDR2 sequences are LGHNA and YNFKEQ. This chain connects TRBV4-2 to TRBJ2-2, with 8 bases matching TRBD1. The sequence came from a human donor with aplastic anemia. Sequenced: sorted CD4+, CD8+, or CD8+CD57+ T cells (not recorded which) from PBMCs. CDR3 region: CASSQGQGLGNTGELFF. The CDR3 DNA sequence: TGTGCCAGCAGCCAAGGACAGGGGCTAGGGAACACCGGGGAGCTGTTTTTT.